This is a list of T cell receptor beta chains from one sample in a study of Tregs in tolerant kidney transplant recipients. Assay used: immunoSEQ multiplex PCR; TCRdb lists only in-frame clones, some missing. The data contain approximately 90,000 clones, approximately 92% of them seen just once; the ten biggest clones take up over 4%. The sequencing sample was made of CD8+ T cells from blood. Source of these receptors: a human donor in good health. CDR3s include the opening cysteine and the closing phenylalanine or tryptophan. A D gene is named only where the DNA matches it firmly.

TRBV7-7	15	TRBD2	TRBJ2-5	CASSFETSAGETQYF
TRBV2	15	-	TRBJ1-2	CASSERRGEGDGYTF
TRBV4-1	17	TRBD2	TRBJ2-2	CASSQVLAGGHTGELFF
TRBV7-3	15	TRBD1	TRBJ1-2	CASSLTKGTGDGYTF
TRBV23-1	14	-	TRBJ1-2	CASRQGHANYGYTF
TRBV10-1	16	-	TRBJ1-3	CASNQVDTISGNTIYF
TRBV7-3	13	-	TRBJ2-2	CASSLNGAGELFF
TRBV27	16	TRBD1	TRBJ1-6	CASSPTTGGYNSPLHF
TRBV9	13	-	TRBJ2-7	CASSVVRVYEQYF
TRBV5-6	13	-	TRBJ1-1	CASSSSLVPEAFF
TRBV7-8	14	TRBD2	TRBJ2-5	CASSPGTSGETQYF
TRBV6-5	14	-	TRBJ1-5	CASSYTADNQPQHF
TRBV4-2	17	TRBD1	TRBJ1-1	CASSPQGGAGMNTEAFF
TRBV10-1	16	TRBD2	TRBJ2-1	CASSPGLAGKDNEQFF
TRBV5-4	14	-	TRBJ2-1	CASSESYQGPGTLF
TRBV30	12	-	TRBJ1-2	CAWSVLATGYTF
TRBV7-9	15	TRBD1	TRBJ2-7	CASSSPIDRAYEQYF
TRBV10-2	14	-	TRBJ1-5	CASSDGDTSGPQHF
TRBV9	12	-	TRBJ1-1	CASSATGTEAFF
TRBV5-4	15	TRBD2	TRBJ2-7	CASSWGTSGGYEQYF
TRBV27	16	-	TRBJ2-4	CASALAAFLAKNIQYF
TRBV5-4	12	-	TRBJ2-7	CASSLGRGGQYF
TRBV29-1	13	-	TRBJ2-1	CSVDGGTYNEQFF
TRBV5-8	14	TRBD2	TRBJ2-1	CASSLASGYNEQFF
TRBV2	14	-	TRBJ1-1	CASSELPENTEAFF
TRBV10-3	14	TRBD1	TRBJ2-7	CAISPGQVSYEQYF